Listed here is a single T cell receptor beta chain. What it recognizes is unknown. The data originate from a study of vaccination effects on CD4 cells after COVID-19. Study-wide results and caveats: Convalescent patients numbered few in the study; early post-infection timepoints were missing entirely. Marked clonal contraction of infection- and vaccine-induced clones was seen late after vaccination.

Before sequencing took place, the ViraFEST assay used viral peptide pools to expand antigen-specific CD4+ T cells. At the end of less than 12 days of culture, CD4+ T cells were isolated. According to the study, vaccine recipients showed no prior SARS-CoV-2 infection and negative nucleocapsid antibodies. Supplemented with roughly 10 IU/ml IL-2 and approximately 9.7 ug/ml peptides, some 2 million PBMC per well were kept in culture. Germline values: CDR1 SGHTA, CDR2 FQGTGA. V was clipped by 2 bases and J by 3 bases; unmatched bases: 5. CDR3 size: 16 residues. Repertoires were generated with immunoSEQ multiplex PCR, while TCRdb's copy carries only in-frame clones and drops some. Seen here are about 79,000 clones, roughly four fifths observed once, and the top ten hold 1.5% to 2%.

The TCR comes from a human donor who received a COVID-19 vaccine. V is TRBV7-3 and J is TRBJ2-3; 10 positions agree with TRBD1. The sequencing used CD4+ T cells from PBMCs cultured with HCoV-229E spike peptides, collected before COVID-19 vaccination. The CDR3 is CASSLRDRGRTDTQYF. Written as DNA, the CDR3 is TGTGCCAGCAGCTTACGGGACAGGGGAAGGACAGATACGCAGTATTTT.